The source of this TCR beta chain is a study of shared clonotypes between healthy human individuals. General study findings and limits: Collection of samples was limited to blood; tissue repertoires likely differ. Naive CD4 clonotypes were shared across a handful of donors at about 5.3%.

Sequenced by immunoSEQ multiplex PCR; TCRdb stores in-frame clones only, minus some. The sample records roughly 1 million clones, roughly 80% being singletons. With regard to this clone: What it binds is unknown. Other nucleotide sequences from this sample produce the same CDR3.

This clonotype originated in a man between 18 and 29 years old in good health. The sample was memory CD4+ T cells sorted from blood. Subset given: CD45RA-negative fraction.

In DNA form, the CDR3 reads TGTGCCAGCAGCTTAGGGTGGGCGGGTGAGCAGTTCTTC. Translating gives CASSLGWAGEQFF. The genes are TRBV7-2 and TRBJ2-1; a weak D match, TRBD2 (5 bases). The germline V gene encodes CDR1 SGHTA and CDR2 FQGNSA. Trimming removed 1 base at V and 9 bases at J, with 10 bases between. The length of the CDR3 is 13 residues.